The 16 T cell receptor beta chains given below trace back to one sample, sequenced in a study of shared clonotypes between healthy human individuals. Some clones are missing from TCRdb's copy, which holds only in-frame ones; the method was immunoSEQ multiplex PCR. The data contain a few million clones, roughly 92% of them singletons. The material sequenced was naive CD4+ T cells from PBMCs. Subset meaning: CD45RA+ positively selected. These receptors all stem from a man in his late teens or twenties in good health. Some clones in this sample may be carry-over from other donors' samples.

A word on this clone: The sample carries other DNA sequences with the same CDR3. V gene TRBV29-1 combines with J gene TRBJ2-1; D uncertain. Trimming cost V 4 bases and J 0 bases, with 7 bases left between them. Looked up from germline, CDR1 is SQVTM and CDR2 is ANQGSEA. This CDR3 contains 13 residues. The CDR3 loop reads CSVGRSSYNEQFF. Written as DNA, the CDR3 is TGCAGCGTTGGCAGGAGCTCCTACAATGAGCAGTTCTTC.

CDR3: CASRGQGYNQPQHF. The DNA for the CDR3 is TGTGCCAGCAGGGGACAGGGATACAATCAGCCCCAGCATTTT. The V and J genes are TRBV6-5 and TRBJ1-5, with 9 bases that match TRBD1. This CDR3 is built from 14 residues. Germline CDR1 is MNHEY and CDR2 is SVGAGI. After removal of 6 bases from V and 3 bases from J, the junction contained 3 bases not matched to a gene.

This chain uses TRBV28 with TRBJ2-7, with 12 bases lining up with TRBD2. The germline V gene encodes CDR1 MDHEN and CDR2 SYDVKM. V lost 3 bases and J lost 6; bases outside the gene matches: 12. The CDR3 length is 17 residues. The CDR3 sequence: CASSFSWGLAGNLEQYF. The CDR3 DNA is TGTGCCAGCAGTTTCTCATGGGGACTAGCGGGCAATCTCGAGCAGTACTTC.

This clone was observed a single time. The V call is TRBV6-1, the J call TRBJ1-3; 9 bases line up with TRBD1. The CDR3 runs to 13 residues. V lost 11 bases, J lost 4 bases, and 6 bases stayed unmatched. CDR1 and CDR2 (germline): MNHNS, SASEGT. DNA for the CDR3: TGTGCCGGGAACAGGGGGCCGGGAAACACCATATATTTT. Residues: CAGNRGPGNTIYF.

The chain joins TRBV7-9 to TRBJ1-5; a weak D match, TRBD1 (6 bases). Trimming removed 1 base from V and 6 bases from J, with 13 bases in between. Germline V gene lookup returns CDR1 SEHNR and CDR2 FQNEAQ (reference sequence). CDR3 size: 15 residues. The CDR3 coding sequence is TGTGCCAGCAGCTTAGGGCAGGGGATCCCTCAGCCCCAGCATTTT. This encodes CASSLGQGIPQPQHF.

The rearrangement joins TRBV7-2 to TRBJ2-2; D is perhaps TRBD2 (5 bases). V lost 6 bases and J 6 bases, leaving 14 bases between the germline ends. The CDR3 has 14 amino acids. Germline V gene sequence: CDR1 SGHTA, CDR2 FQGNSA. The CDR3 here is CASSGLPIAGELFF. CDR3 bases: TGTGCCAGCAGTGGACTCCCGATAGCCGGGGAGCTGTTTTTT.

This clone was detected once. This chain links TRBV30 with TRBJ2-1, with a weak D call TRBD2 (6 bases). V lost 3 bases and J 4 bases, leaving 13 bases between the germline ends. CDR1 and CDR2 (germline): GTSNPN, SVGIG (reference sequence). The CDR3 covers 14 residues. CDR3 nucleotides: TGTGCCTGGAGGGCCGGGACTTTGTACAATGAGCAGTTCTTC. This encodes CAWRAGTLYNEQFF. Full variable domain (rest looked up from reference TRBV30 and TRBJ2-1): SQTIHQWPATLVQPVGSPLSLECTVEGTSNPNLYWYRQAAGRGLQLLFYSVGIGQISSEVPQNLSASRPQDRQFILSSKKLLLSDSGFYLCAWRAGTLYNEQFFGPGTRLTVL.

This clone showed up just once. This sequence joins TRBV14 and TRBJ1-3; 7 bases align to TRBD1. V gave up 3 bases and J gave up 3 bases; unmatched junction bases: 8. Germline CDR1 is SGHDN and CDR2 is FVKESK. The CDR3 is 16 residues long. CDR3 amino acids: CASSQGDRARGNTIYF. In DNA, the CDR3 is TGTGCCAGCAGCCAGGGTGACAGGGCTCGTGGAAACACCATATATTTT.

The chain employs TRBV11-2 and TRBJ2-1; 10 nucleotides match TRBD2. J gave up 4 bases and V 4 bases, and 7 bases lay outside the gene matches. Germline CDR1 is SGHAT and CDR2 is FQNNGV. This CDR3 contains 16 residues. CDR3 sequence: CASSSYEREGYNEQFF. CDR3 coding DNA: TGTGCCAGCAGCTCGTATGAGCGGGAGGGTTACAATGAGCAGTTCTTC.

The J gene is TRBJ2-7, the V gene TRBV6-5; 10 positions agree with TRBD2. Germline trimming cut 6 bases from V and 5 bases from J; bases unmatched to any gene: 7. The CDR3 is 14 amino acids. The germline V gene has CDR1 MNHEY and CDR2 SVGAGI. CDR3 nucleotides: TGTGCCAGCAGGTATACTAGCGGGATAAACGAGCAGTACTTC. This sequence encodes CASRYTSGINEQYF.

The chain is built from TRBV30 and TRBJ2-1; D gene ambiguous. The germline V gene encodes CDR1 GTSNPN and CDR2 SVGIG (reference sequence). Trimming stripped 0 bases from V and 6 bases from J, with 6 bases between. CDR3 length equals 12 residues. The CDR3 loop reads CAWSVLANEQFF. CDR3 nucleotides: TGTGCCTGGAGTGTACTCGCCAATGAGCAGTTCTTC.

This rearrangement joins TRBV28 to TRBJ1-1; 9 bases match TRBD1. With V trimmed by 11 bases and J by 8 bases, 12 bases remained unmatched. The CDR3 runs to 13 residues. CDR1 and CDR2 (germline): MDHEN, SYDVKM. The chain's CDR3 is CALRGQGSLEAFF. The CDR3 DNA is TGTGCCCTCAGGGGACAGGGTTCCCTAGAAGCTTTCTTT. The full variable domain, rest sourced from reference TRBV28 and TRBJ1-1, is DVKVTQSSRYLVKRTGEKVFLECVQDMDHENMFWYRQDPGLGLRLIYFSYDVKMKEKGDIPEGYSVSREKKERFSLILESASTNQTSMYLCALRGQGSLEAFFGQGTRLTVV.

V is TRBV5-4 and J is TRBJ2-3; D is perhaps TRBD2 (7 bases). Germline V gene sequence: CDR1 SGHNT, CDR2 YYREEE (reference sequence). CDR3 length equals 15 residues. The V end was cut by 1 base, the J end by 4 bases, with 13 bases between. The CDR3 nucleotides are TGTGCCAGCAGCTTGCCGGGGGGCGGCGCAGATACGCAGTATTTT. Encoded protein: CASSLPGGGADTQYF.

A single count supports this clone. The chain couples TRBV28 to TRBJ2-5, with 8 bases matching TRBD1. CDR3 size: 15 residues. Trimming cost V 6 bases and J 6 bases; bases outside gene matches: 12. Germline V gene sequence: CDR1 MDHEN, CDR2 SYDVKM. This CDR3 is CASSPPGDRQQTQYF. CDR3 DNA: TGTGCCAGCAGCCCACCTGGGGACAGGCAACAGACCCAGTACTTC.

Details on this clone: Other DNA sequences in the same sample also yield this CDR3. In nucleotides, the CDR3 is TGCGCCAGCAGCTTGGGACACAACTCCTACGAGCAGTACTTC. Translating gives CASSLGHNSYEQYF. V usage is TRBV5-1 and J usage is TRBJ2-7; D not resolved. V lost 0 bases, J lost 0 bases, and 7 bases lay in between. Germline V CDR1 and CDR2: SGHRS, YFSETQ. The CDR3 is 14 residues long.

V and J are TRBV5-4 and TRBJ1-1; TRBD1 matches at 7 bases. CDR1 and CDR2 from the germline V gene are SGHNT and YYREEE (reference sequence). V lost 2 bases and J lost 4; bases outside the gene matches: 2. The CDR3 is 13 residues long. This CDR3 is CASSFAGGTEAFF. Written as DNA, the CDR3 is TGTGCCAGCAGCTTCGCAGGGGGCACTGAAGCTTTCTTT.